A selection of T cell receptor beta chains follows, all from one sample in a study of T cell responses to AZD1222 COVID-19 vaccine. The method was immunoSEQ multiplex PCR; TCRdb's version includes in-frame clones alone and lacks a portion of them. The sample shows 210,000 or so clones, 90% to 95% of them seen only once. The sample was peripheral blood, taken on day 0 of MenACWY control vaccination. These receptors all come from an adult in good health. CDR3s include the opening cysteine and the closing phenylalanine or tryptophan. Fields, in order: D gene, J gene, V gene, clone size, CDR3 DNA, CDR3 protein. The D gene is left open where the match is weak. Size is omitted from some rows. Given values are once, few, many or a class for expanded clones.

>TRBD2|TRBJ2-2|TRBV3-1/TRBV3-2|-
TGTGCCAGCAGCCAAGCTTCAGCGGGGAGGAACACCGGGGAGCTGTTTTTT
CASSQASAGRNTGELFF
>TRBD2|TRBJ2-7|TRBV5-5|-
TGTGCCAGCAGCTTGGGACTAGCGGTTTCCTACGAGCAGTACTTC
CASSLGLAVSYEQYF
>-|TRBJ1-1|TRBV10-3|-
TGTGCCATCGGCATCATGAACACTGAAGCTTTCTTT
CAIGIMNTEAFF
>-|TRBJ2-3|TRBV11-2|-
TGTGCCAGCAGCCCACTTGGGGGGACCACAGATACGCAGTATTTT
CASSPLGGTTDTQYF
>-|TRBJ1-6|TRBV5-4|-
TGTGCCAGCAGCTTGGACGGCAATTCACCCCTCCACTTT
CASSLDGNSPLHF
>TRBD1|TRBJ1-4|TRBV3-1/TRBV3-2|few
TGTGCCAGCAGCTCGCAGGACAGGTCTAATGAAAAACTGTTTTTT
CASSSQDRSNEKLFF
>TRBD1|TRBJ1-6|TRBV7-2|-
TGTGCCAGCAGTCTCCAGGGGGTTAATTCACCCCTCCACTTT
CASSLQGVNSPLHF
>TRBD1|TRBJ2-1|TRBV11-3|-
TGTGCCAGCAGCTTCCGACAGGGGCATGAGCAGTTCTTC
CASSFRQGHEQFF
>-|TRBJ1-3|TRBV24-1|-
TGTGCCACCCCTTCCAGGGACTCTGGAAACACCATATATTTT
CATPSRDSGNTIYF
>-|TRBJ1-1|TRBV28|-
TGTGCCAGCAGGCTTTTAGGGGAAGCTTTCTTT
CASRLLGEAFF
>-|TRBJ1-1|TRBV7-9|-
TGTGCCAGCAGCTTAGAGTTTGGAACAGCTCACACTGAAGCTTTCTTT
CASSLEFGTAHTEAFF
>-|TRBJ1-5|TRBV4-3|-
TGCGCCAGCAGCCAAGATCCAGGGTATGGTCAGCCCCAGCATTTT
CASSQDPGYGQPQHF
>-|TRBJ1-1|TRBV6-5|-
TGTGCCAGCAGGGGACAAACATACACTGAAGCTTTCTTT
CASRGQTYTEAFF
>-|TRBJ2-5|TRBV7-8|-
TGTGCCAGCAGCTTAAGGGGGGCCGAGACCCAGTACTTC
CASSLRGAETQYF
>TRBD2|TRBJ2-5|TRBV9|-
TGTGCCAGCAGCGTAGGGGTGGCGGGGGGCCAAGAGACCCAGTACTTC
CASSVGVAGGQETQYF
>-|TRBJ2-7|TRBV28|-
TGTGCCAGCAGTCCCCTTCAGGGCTCCTACGAGCAGTACTTC
CASSPLQGSYEQYF
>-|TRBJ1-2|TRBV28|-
TGTGCCAGCAGTATGGCCTATGGCTACACCTTC
CASSMAYGYTF
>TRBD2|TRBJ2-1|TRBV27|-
TGTGCCAGCCGGCTCAACGGACTAGCGGGGTACAATGAGCAGTTCTTC
CASRLNGLAGYNEQFF
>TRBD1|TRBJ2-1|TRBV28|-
TGTGCCAGCAGTTTGCGGGACAGGGCGCATGAGCAGTTCTTC
CASSLRDRAHEQFF
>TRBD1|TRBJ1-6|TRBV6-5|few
TGTGCCACCCGCCCGATGGGACAGGGTGGGTCACCCCTCCACTTT
CATRPMGQGGSPLHF
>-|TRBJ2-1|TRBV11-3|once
TGTGCCAGCAGCAAATCTGGGGTCTCCTACAATGAGCAGTTCTTC
CASSKSGVSYNEQFF
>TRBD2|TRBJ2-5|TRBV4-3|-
TGCGCCAGCAGCCAAGACGCTAGCGGAGAGACCCAGTACTTC
CASSQDASGETQYF
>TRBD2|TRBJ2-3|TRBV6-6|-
TGTGCCAGCAGGGGGACTAGCAGCACAGATACGCAGTATTTT
CASRGTSSTDTQYF
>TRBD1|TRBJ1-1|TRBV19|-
TGTGCCAGTAGTATCGAGGTCTCAGGGGGCGCGGGGGTATCTGAAGCTTTCTTT
CASSIEVSGGAGVSEAFF
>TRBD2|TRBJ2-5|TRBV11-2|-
TGTGCCAGCAGCCCACCCTCGGGACTAGCGGGGCAAGAGACCCAGTACTTC
CASSPPSGLAGQETQYF
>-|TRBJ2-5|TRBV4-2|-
TGTGCCAGCAGCCAACAGGGCCTCCAAGAGACCCAGTACTTC
CASSQQGLQETQYF
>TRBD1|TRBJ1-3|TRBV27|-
TGTGCCAGCAGTTTCCTACAGGGGACCCGAAACACCATATATTTT
CASSFLQGTRNTIYF
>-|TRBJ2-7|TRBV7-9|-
TGTGCCAGCAGCTCGGCCGGGACCTACGAGCAGTACTTC
CASSSAGTYEQYF
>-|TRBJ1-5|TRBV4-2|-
TGTGCCAGCAGCCAAGAGTACAGACAGAATCAGCCCCAGCATTTT
CASSQEYRQNQPQHF
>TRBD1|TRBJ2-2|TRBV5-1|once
TGCGCCAGCAGCTTGGAACCGGGGACAGGACCCACCGGGGAGCTGTTTTTT
CASSLEPGTGPTGELFF
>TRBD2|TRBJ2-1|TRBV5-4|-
TGTGCCAGCAGCCTAGCGGGAGGCAGGCGACTTAACAATGAGCAGTTCTTC
CASSLAGGRRLNNEQFF
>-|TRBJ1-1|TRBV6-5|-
TGTGCCAGCAGTTACGCCCTCACCTCAAATAGGGGTGAAGCTTTCTTT
CASSYALTSNRGEAFF
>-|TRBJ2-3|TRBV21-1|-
TGTGCCAGCAGCACCGGGCGGGGGGATACGCAGTATTTT
CASSTGRGDTQYF
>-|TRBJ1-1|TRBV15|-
TGTGCCACCAGCAGGGGGGGAACGAACACTGAAGCTTTCTTT
CATSRGGTNTEAFF
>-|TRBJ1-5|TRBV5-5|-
TGTGCCAGCAGCTTGGTTGGGGGAATGGGGAATCAGCCCCAGCATTTT
CASSLVGGMGNQPQHF
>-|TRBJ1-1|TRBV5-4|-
TGTGCCAGCAGCGCCGACAGGTTGAACACTGAAGCTTTCTTT
CASSADRLNTEAFF
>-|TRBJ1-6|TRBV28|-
TGTGCCACCACTCGACAGTTGACCTCACCCCTCCACTTT
CATTRQLTSPLHF
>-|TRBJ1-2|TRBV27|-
TGTGCCAGCAGGTCCCGAGGGGGACTGATCTATGGCTACACCTTC
CASRSRGGLIYGYTF
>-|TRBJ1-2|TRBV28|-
TGTGCCAGCACATCACGGACAACCAAGACTAACTATGGCTACACCTTC
CASTSRTTKTNYGYTF
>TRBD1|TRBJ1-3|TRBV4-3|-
TGCGCCAGCAGCCTTGAAATGGGACAGAGCTCTGGAAACACCATATATTTT
CASSLEMGQSSGNTIYF
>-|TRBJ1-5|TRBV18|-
TGTGCCAGCTCACCACCGCGGGGGAGAAGCAATCAGCCCCAGCATTTT
CASSPPRGRSNQPQHF
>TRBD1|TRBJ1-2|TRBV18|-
TGTGCCAGCTCACAGGGACAGGGTTGGTTGGATGGCTACACCTTC
CASSQGQGWLDGYTF
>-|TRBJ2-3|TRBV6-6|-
TGTGCCAGCAGTTCCTGGACAGATACGCAGTATTTT
CASSSWTDTQYF
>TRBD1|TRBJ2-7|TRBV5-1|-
TGCGCCAGCAGCCACGGGACAGACTACGAGCAGTACTTC
CASSHGTDYEQYF
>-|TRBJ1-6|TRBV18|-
TGTGCCAGCTCACCAAAAGGGCAGGGGTTGATTGGATCACCCCTCCACTTT
CASSPKGQGLIGSPLHF
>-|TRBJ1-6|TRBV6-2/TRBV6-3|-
TGTGCCAGCAGTTACCCTGGGACACTCTCCCGTTCACCCCTCCACTTT
CASSYPGTLSRSPLHF
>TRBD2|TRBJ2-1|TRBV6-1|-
TGTGCCAGCAGTGAATGGGGACTAGCGGGGTCCAGGCAGAATGAGCAGTTCTTC
CASSEWGLAGSRQNEQFF